This T cell receptor beta chain was sequenced during a study of blood T cell repertoires in COVID-19. As processed by the authors: Estimation of nucleated cell counts was performed using reference gene primer amplification. The protocol was immunoSEQ multiplex PCR, while the TCRdb copy is restricted to in-frame clones and leaves out a portion. V and J calls and clone size are those listed in that table; D and trimming were worked out from the DNA. The sample holds about 360,000 clones, around 87% seen once. The CDR3 runs to 12 residues. Germline CDR1 reads SQVTM; CDR2 reads ANQGSEA. Between the trimmed V and J ends, which lost 8 bases and 2 bases, there was a span of 13 bases.

V and J are TRBV29-1 and TRBJ2-7, with no clear D. The sample taken for sequencing was peripheral blood. The source of this sequence is a human donor in a cohort sampled during active COVID-19. CDR3 sequence: CSRLEKAYEQYF. The CDR3 DNA is TGCAGCCGCTTAGAGAAAGCCTACGAGCAGTACTTC.